Sequencing of this TCR beta chain was carried out in a study of CXCR3-negative and CXCR3-positive naive CD8 T cells. Germline CDR1 is SQVTM and CDR2 is ANQGSEA. The CDR3 is made up of 12 amino acids. With UMI labels, 5' RACE was used to prepare the TRB cDNA libraries. TCRdb re-called the 5' RACE reads and catalogs CDR3 proteins one per entry, DNA excluded. This specimen shows 35,000 to 40,000 distinct CDR3 sequences; the ten leading clones hold roughly 15%. The receptor was isolated from a human donor in good health. Some clones in this sample may be carry-over from other donors' samples. This chain links TRBV29-1 with TRBJ1-4; without DNA, the TCRdb call of TRBD1 cannot be checked. The specimen was memory CD8+ T cells from blood. CDR3 region: CSVDRGYGELFF.